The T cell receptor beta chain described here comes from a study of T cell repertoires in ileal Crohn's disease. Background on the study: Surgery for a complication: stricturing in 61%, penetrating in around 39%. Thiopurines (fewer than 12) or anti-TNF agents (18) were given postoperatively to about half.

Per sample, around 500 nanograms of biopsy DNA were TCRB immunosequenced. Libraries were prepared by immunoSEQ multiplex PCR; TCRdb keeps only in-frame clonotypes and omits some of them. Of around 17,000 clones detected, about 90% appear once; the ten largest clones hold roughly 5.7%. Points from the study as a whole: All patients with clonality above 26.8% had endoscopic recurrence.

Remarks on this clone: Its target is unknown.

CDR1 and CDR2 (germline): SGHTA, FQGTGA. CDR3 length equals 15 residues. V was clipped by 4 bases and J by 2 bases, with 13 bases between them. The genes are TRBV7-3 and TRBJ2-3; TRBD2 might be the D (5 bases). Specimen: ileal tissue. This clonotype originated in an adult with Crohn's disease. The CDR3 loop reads CASSSRRSTTDTQYF. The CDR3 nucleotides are TGTGCCAGCAGCTCCCGGAGGTCGACCACAGATACGCAGTATTTT.